The 4 T cell receptor beta chains listed next were all sequenced from one sample in a study of cytomegalovirus exposure and HLA in healthy donors. Amplification used 60 Vbeta primers and 13 Jbeta primers. Data came from immunoSEQ multiplex PCR; TCRdb stores just in-frame clones and leaves some out. In the table there are fewer than 250,000 clones, approximately 85% of which are singletons. The sequencing input was PBMCs. These receptor sequences come from a man aged 18 to 29 in good health and CMV-seronegative.

The V and J genes are TRBV5-1 and TRBJ1-5; D might be TRBD1 (6 bases). Looked up from germline, CDR1 is SGHRS and CDR2 is YFSETQ. Trimming removed 2 bases at V and 6 bases at J, with 15 bases between. CDR3 length: 15 amino acids. CDR3 loop: CASSLYSGAGQPQHF. CDR3 nucleotide sequence: TGCGCCAGCAGCTTATATTCAGGGGCCGGTCAGCCCCAGCATTTT.

CDR3 bases: TGTGCCAGCTCAGAACAACCATCCTACGAGCAGTACTTC. This gives the protein CASSEQPSYEQYF. J is TRBJ2-7 and V is TRBV9; D call uncertain. V dropped 7 bases and J dropped 1 base, with 12 bases sitting between them. The CDR3 covers 13 residues. Germline assignment: CDR1 SGDLS and CDR2 YYNGEE.

This clone showed up just once. This chain connects TRBV13 to TRBJ1-4; a weak D match, TRBD1 (5 bases). This CDR3 has 14 residues. Germline CDR1 is PRHDT and CDR2 is FYEKMQ (reference sequence). With 0 bases removed from V and 8 bases from J, the gap between germline ends came to 10 bases. CDR3 nucleotide sequence: TGTGCCAGCAGCTTAGGGCAGGGTTGGGAAAAACTGTTTTTT. This sequence encodes CASSLGQGWEKLFF.

The chain recombines TRBV7-6 with TRBJ2-5; 7 nucleotides agree with TRBD1. TRBJ2-7 explains the end of the DNA better; the J call may be wrong. This CDR3 has 15 amino acids. Germline V gene data show CDR1 as SGHVS and CDR2 as FNYEAQ. The CDR3 DNA reads as TGTGCCAGCAGCTCCCGGGACAGCAGCTCCTACGAGCAGTACTTC. Translating gives CASSSRDSSSYEQYF.